The 21 T cell receptor beta chains reported below all come from one sample, sequenced in a study of metastatic and nonmetastatic thyroid tumors. Treatment of any kind had been given to no patient before thyroid surgery. TCRdb re-analyzed the PCR reads through MiXCR. The repertoire includes about 11,000 clones, 25% to 35% of them detected once, and roughly a tenth sits in the top ten. Sequenced input: tumor tissue. These receptors all stem from a male donor with papillary thyroid cancer or a benign thyroid nodule (not recorded which). Some clones in this sample may be carry-over from other donors' samples.

This clone turned up a few times. This sequence joins TRBV6-2 or TRBV6-3 and TRBJ1-2, with a possible D match to TRBD1 (5 bases). From germline, CDR1 is MNHEY and CDR2 SVGEGT. Trimming removed 0 bases from V and 4 bases from J, with 9 bases in between. There are 14 residues in the CDR3. In DNA form, the CDR3 reads TGTGCCAGCAGTTACTCGAGGGGTCTCTATGGCTACACCTTC. Protein: CASSYSRGLYGYTF.

Relative to its sample, this clone is medium-sized (0.01 to 0.1%). The chain recombines TRBV7-2 with TRBJ2-7, with TRBD1 matching 9 bases. V dropped 1 base and J dropped 3; count of bases not matched to a gene: 19. This CDR3 has 20 amino acids. CDR1 SGHTA and CDR2 FQGNSA come from the germline V gene. CDR3 loop: CASSLGPWDRVKIYLYEQYF. CDR3 DNA sequence: TGTGCCAGCAGCTTAGGGCCATGGGACAGGGTAAAGATTTACCTCTACGAGCAGTACTTC. The variable domain in full, with the rest retrieved from reference TRBV7-2 and TRBJ2-7, is GAGVSQSPSNKVTEKGKDVELRCDPISGHTALYWYRQSLGQGLEFLIYFQGNSAPDKSGLPSDRFSAERTGGSVSTLTIQRTQQEDSAVYLCASSLGPWDRVKIYLYEQYFGPGTRLTVT.

This sequence joins TRBV6-5 and TRBJ2-1, with 13 bases matching TRBD2. The J segment lost 7 bases and the V segment lost 7 bases, leaving 7 bases of the junction unmatched. The CDR3 is made up of 15 amino acids. Per the germline V gene, CDR1 is MNHEY and CDR2 is SVGAGI. The CDR3 sequence is CASITGTSGANEQFF. The DNA of the CDR3 is TGTGCCAGCATTACCGGGACTAGCGGGGCAAATGAGCAGTTCTTC.

This clone was seen at least ten times. The V call is TRBV7-2, the J call TRBJ2-5; tentative D call: TRBD1 (6 bases). V was pared by 5 bases and J by 0 bases, with 13 bases between. CDR3 length: 15 amino acids. Germline assignment: CDR1 SGHTA and CDR2 FQGNSA. CDR3 protein: CASSLGQGYQETQYF. CDR3 bases: TGTGCCAGCAGCCTGGGGCAGGGGTACCAAGAGACCCAGTACTTC.

The CDR3 coding sequence is TGTGCCAGCAGCCAAGCTAGCGCCGGAGCAGATACGCAGTATTTT. This gives the protein CASSQASAGADTQYF. This chain uses TRBV4-2 with TRBJ2-3; D perhaps matches TRBD2 (6 bases). V shed 1 base and J shed 4 bases, with 12 bases lying between them. The germline CDR1 and CDR2 sequences are LGHNA and YNFKEQ. The CDR3 consists of 15 residues.

CDR3 DNA: TGTGCCAGCAGCTCCTCGGCACCATCAGGCGGCTACACCTTC. The encoded protein is CASSSSAPSGGYTF. The genes are TRBV7-9 and TRBJ1-2; D is undetermined. The germline CDR1 and CDR2 sequences are SEHNR and FQNEAQ (reference sequence). The CDR3 spans 14 residues. V was pared by 4 bases and J by 8 bases, with 17 bases between.

This chain uses TRBV19 with TRBJ2-7, with 11 bases identical to TRBD2. The CDR3 totals 15 residues. The V gene end was trimmed by 4 bases and the J gene end by 2 bases; junction bases not matched to a gene: 4. CDR1 LNHDA and CDR2 SQIVND come from the germline V gene (reference sequence). The CDR3 spells CASSTGSGRAYEQYF. The CDR3 DNA sequence: TGTGCCAGTAGTACCGGTAGCGGGAGGGCCTACGAGCAGTACTTC.

The chain carries TRBV6-1 and TRBJ1-1; D possibly corresponds to TRBD1 (5 bases). The CDR3 has 13 residues. Trimming took 2 bases from V and 1 from J, leaving 5 bases between them. Germline-derived CDR1 and CDR2 are MNHNS and SASEGT. The CDR3 DNA is TGTGCCAGCAGTGAAACAGGGAACACTGAAGCTTTCTTT. Its translation: CASSETGNTEAFF.

In its sample, this clone is medium-sized. This chain uses TRBV4-1 with TRBJ1-5, with 7 bases fitting TRBD1. Germline V gene lookup returns CDR1 MGHRA and CDR2 YSYEKL. V was pared by 0 bases and J by 4 bases, with 9 bases of the junction left unmatched. This CDR3 spans 17 amino acids. The CDR3 nucleotides read TGCGCCAGCAGCCAAGATAAGTGGCAGGGGGTGAATCAGCCCCAGCATTTT. This translates into CASSQDKWQGVNQPQHF.

V usage is TRBV30 and J usage is TRBJ2-2; D is undetermined. Germline-derived CDR1 and CDR2 are GTSNPN and SVGIG (reference sequence). The CDR3 runs 12 residues. V dropped 4 bases and J dropped 2 bases, with 5 bases sitting between them. CDR3: CAWTVNTGELFF. In DNA, the CDR3 is TGTGCCTGGACAGTTAACACCGGGGAGCTGTTTTTT. Using reference TRBV30 and TRBJ2-2 for the parts outside the CDR3, the full variable domain is SQTIHQWPATLVQPVGSPLSLECTVEGTSNPNLYWYRQAAGRGLQLLFYSVGIGQISSEVPQNLSASRPQDRQFILSSKKLLLSDSGFYLCAWTVNTGELFFGEGSRLTVL.

In its sample, this clone is medium-sized (0.01 to 0.1%). V gene TRBV6-1 combines with J gene TRBJ2-2; 16 bases agree with TRBD2. The CDR3 consists of 16 residues. The germline V gene encodes CDR1 MNHNS and CDR2 SASEGT. With 6 bases clipped from V and 5 bases from J, the junction kept 3 bases outside the gene matches. The CDR3 coding sequence is TGTGCCAGCAGGGGACTAGCGGGAGGGGAGACCGGGGAGCTGTTTTTT. Protein sequence: CASRGLAGGETGELFF.

The chain joins TRBV3-1 to TRBJ2-7; D is unclear. Looked up from germline, CDR1 is LGHDT and CDR2 is YNNKEL (reference sequence). The CDR3 has 13 amino acids. Trimming removed 0 bases at V and 3 bases at J, with 6 bases between. CDR3 in DNA: TGTGCCAGCAGCCAAGATCGCATCTACGAGCAGTACTTC. Protein sequence: CASSQDRIYEQYF.

This clone is judged medium-sized. The chain is built from TRBV12-3 or TRBV12-4 and TRBJ1-3; 8 nucleotides match TRBD1. This CDR3 comprises 18 residues. V trimming: 4 bases; J trimming: 0 bases; junction bases outside the gene matches: 11. Here the CDR3 DNA reads TGTGCCAGCAGTTATTACGGACAGGGCTTTTTCTCTGGAAACACCATATATTTT. The encoded protein is CASSYYGQGFFSGNTIYF.

By share of the sample, this clone is medium-sized. This chain joins TRBV10-3 and TRBJ1-1, with TRBD1 as a possible D gene (6 bases). There are 16 residues in the CDR3. V gave up 0 bases and J gave up 1 base, with 12 bases separating them. CDR1 is ENHRY, CDR2 SYGVKD, per germline. The DNA of the CDR3 is TGTGCCATCAGTGAGTCAGGGGGGCGGGGGAACACTGAAGCTTTCTTT. Translation: CAISESGGRGNTEAFF.

Notes on this clone: An end of the junction differs from the germline gene, which may be a read error. The V call is TRBV2, the J call TRBJ2-3; 8 bases fit TRBD1. This CDR3 is built from 12 residues. CDR1 and CDR2 (germline): SNHLY, FYNNEI. CDR3 coding DNA: TGCGCCAGCAAACAGGGGGTAGATACGCAGTATTTT. Translated, it gives CASKQGVDTQYF.

V is TRBV12-3 or TRBV12-4 and J is TRBJ2-3; no clear D. The CDR3 contains 11 residues. V lost 3 bases and J 6 bases, leaving 4 bases between the germline ends. The CDR3 DNA sequence: TGTGCCAGCAGTTTGGGGGATACGCAGTATTTT. It codes for CASSLGDTQYF.

V usage is TRBV6-1 and J usage is TRBJ2-7; D may be TRBD2 (6 bases). The ends were cut back, 6 bases at V and 5 bases at J, with 17 bases in the middle. The germline V gene encodes CDR1 MNHNS and CDR2 SASEGT. This CDR3 is 14 amino acids long. The CDR3, as DNA: TGTGCCAGCAGATCCGGGGGTAGGGTCCACGAGCAGTACTTC. Its protein is CASRSGGRVHEQYF.

This sequence joins TRBV7-9 and TRBJ1-4; no reliable D call. Germline assignment: CDR1 SEHNR and CDR2 FQNEAQ (reference sequence). Trimming left V 1 base short and J 1 base short, with 13 bases between. The CDR3 runs 17 residues. Here the CDR3 reads CASSLVVHFGTNEKLFF. DNA of the CDR3: TGTGCCAGCAGCTTAGTCGTGCATTTTGGAACTAATGAAAAACTGTTTTTT.

By sample fraction, this clone is medium-sized. The chain employs TRBV7-2 and TRBJ1-1; D is perhaps TRBD1 (5 bases). Germline V CDR1 and CDR2: SGHTA, FQGNSA. The CDR3 totals 15 residues. V dropped 5 bases and J dropped 4 bases, with 17 bases sitting between them. CDR3 bases: TGTGCCAGCAGCCCAGAGTTGACGGGGACCACTGAAGCTTTCTTT. It is translated as CASSPELTGTTEAFF. Full variable domain (outside the CDR3, taken from reference TRBV7-2 and TRBJ1-1): GAGVSQSPSNKVTEKGKDVELRCDPISGHTALYWYRQSLGQGLEFLIYFQGNSAPDKSGLPSDRFSAERTGGSVSTLTIQRTQQEDSAVYLCASSPELTGTTEAFFGQGTRLTVV.

This clone is classed as medium-sized. The chain has TRBV19 and TRBJ2-3; 7 bases align to TRBD2. This CDR3 comprises 16 residues. CDR1 LNHDA and CDR2 SQIVND come from the germline V gene (reference sequence). The J segment lost 1 base and the V segment lost 4 bases, leaving 8 bases of the junction unmatched. DNA for the CDR3: TGTGCCAGTAGTAGTCTCGCGGGAGAGGGCACAGATACGCAGTATTTT. It specifies CASSSLAGEGTDTQYF.

In its sample, this clone was seen many times. This rearrangement joins TRBV20-1 to TRBJ2-3; 11 nucleotides line up with TRBD2. V shed 3 bases, J shed 2 bases, and the junction held 16 bases outside the gene matches. The CDR3 has 19 residues. Germline V gives CDR1 DFQATT, CDR2 SNEGSKA (reference sequence). The CDR3 coding sequence is TGCAGTGCTAGGTCCCTCGGGTCTAGCGGGAGGTTCCCCACAGATACGCAGTATTTT. The encoded protein is CSARSLGSSGRFPTDTQYF.